This T cell receptor beta chain came from a study of chemoradiotherapy in HPV16-positive cancers. About the study: Functional T-cell assays on a couple of HPV16-positive patients' cells defined candidate HPV-specific clones and common TCR motifs. General study results and limits: Only two HPV16-positive patients supplied the functional HPV-specificity definition. For HPV16-positive patients, expanding HPV-responsive T cells associated with longer recurrence-free survival.

Repertoires were sampled repeatedly during chemoradiotherapy. Some clones are missing from TCRdb's copy, which holds only in-frame ones; the method was immunoSEQ multiplex PCR. This repertoire shows 16,000 or so clones, roughly 79% found once; its top ten account for around 9.9%. A remark on this clone: Antigen unknown.

Collection took place from a patient who underwent chemoradiotherapy. This TCR came from a human donor with HPV-associated anogenital cancer.

DNA of the CDR3: TGTGCCAGCAGCTTGGGGACGGCCCGGCCCCTCCACTTT. As protein: CASSLGTARPLHF. The chain recombines TRBV5-6 with TRBJ1-6, with D unclear. Germline V gives CDR1 SGHDT, CDR2 YYEEEE. The CDR3 has 13 amino acids. Trimming cost V 0 bases and J 13 bases, with 11 bases left between them.